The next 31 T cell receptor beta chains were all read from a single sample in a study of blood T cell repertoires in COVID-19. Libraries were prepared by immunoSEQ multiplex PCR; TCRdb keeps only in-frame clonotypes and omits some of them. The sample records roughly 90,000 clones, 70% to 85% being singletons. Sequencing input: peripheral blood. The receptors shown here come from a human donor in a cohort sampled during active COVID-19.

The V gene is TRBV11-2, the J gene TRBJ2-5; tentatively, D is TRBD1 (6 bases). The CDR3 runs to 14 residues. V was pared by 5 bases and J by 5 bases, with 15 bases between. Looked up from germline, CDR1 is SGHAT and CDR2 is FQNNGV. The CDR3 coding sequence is TGTGCCAGCAGCCTAACAGGGTTCCAGGAGACCCAGTACTTC. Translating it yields CASSLTGFQETQYF.

CDR3 protein: CASSTQTSGSVGEQFF. The DNA for the CDR3 is TGTGCCAGCTCAACGCAGACTAGCGGGAGTGTGGGTGAGCAGTTCTTC. The rearrangement uses TRBV18 and TRBJ2-1; 12 bases are a match to TRBD2. Germline CDR1 and CDR2: KGHSH and LQKENI. J gave up 9 bases and V 5 bases, and 11 bases lay outside the gene matches. This CDR3 is built from 16 residues.

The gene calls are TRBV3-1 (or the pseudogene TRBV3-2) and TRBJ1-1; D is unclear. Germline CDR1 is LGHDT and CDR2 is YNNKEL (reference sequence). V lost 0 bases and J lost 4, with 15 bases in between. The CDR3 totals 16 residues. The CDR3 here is CASSQDSRGRSTEAFF. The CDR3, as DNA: TGTGCCAGCAGCCAAGATTCGAGAGGGCGGTCCACTGAAGCTTTCTTT.

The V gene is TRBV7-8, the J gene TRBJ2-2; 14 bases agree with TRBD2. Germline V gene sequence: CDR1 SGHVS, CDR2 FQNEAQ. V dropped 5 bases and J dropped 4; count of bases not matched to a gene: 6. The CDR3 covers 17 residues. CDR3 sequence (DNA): TGTGCCAGCAGCCCCGGGACTAGCGGGAGAGTCACCGGGGAGCTGTTTTTT. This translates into CASSPGTSGRVTGELFF. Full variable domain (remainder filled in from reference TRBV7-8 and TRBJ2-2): GAGVSQSPRYKVAKRGQDVALRCDPISGHVSLFWYQQALGQGPEFLTYFQNEAQLDKSGLPSDRFFAERPEGSVSTLKIQRTQQEDSAVYLCASSPGTSGRVTGELFFGEGSRLTVL.

CDR3 in amino acids: CASSRRTVLAGETQYF. Written as DNA, the CDR3 is TGTGCCAGCAGTCGCCGTACCGTACTAGCGGGAGAGACCCAGTACTTC. The V call is TRBV28, the J call TRBJ2-5; 9 nucleotides line up with TRBD2. The germline V gene has CDR1 MDHEN and CDR2 SYDVKM. With V trimmed by 5 bases and J by 4 bases, 11 bases remained unmatched. The length of the CDR3 is 16 residues.

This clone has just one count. CDR3 DNA: TGTGCCAGCAGCCTCCGAGGACAAGAGACCCAGTACTTC. Translating it yields CASSLRGQETQYF. The chain uses TRBV3-1 (or the pseudogene TRBV3-2) and TRBJ2-5, with D hard to call. The germline V and J ends were trimmed by 4 bases and 2 bases, with 8 bases remaining between them. The CDR3 loop spans 13 amino acids. Germline V gene sequence: CDR1 LGHDT, CDR2 YNNKEL (reference sequence).

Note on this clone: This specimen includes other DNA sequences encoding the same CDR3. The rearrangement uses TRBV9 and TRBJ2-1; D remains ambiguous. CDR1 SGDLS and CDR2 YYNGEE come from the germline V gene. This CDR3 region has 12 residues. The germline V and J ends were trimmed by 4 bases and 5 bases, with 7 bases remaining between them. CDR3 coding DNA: TGTGCCAGCAGCCCCCGAGACAATGAGCAGTTCTTC. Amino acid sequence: CASSPRDNEQFF.

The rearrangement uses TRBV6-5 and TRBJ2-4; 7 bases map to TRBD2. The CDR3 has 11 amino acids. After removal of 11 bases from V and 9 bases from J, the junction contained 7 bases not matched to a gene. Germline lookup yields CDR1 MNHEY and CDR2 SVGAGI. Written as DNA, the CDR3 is TGTGCCGCCACGGGGGGATTCATTCAGTACTTC. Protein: CAATGGFIQYF.

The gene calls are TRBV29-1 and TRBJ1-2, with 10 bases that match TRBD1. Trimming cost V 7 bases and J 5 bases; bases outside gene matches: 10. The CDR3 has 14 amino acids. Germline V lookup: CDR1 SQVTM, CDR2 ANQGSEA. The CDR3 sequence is CSAQPWDRGYGYTF. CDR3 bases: TGCAGCGCTCAACCCTGGGACAGGGGATATGGCTACACCTTC.

CDR3 DNA: TGCGCCAGCAGTCAATCTTATAACATGTTGGTCTACGAGCAGTACTTC. This translates into CASSQSYNMLVYEQYF. The rearrangement links TRBV23-1 to TRBJ2-7; D unresolved. TRBV23-1 is an open reading frame whose function is uncertain. V lost 0 bases to trimming and J lost 3 bases, with 15 bases between them. The CDR3 covers 16 residues.

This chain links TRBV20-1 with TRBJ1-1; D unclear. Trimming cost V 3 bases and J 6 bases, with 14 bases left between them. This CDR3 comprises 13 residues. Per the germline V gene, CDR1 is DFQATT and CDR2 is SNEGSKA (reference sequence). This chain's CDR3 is CSASVWADAEAFF. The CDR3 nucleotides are TGCAGTGCTAGTGTGTGGGCTGACGCTGAAGCTTTCTTT.

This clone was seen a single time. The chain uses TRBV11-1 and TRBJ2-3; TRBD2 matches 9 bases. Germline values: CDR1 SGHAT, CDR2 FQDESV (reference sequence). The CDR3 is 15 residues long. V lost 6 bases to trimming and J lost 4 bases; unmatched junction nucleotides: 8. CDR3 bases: TGTGCCAGCAGGATAGCGGGAGCGCGGTCAGATACGCAGTATTTT. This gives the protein CASRIAGARSDTQYF.

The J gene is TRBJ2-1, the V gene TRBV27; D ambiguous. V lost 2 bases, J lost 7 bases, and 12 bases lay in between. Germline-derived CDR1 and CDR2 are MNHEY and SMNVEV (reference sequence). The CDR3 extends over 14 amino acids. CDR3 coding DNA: TGTGCCAGCAGTTTACCACCCCCTAGTAATGAGCAGTTCTTC. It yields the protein CASSLPPPSNEQFF.

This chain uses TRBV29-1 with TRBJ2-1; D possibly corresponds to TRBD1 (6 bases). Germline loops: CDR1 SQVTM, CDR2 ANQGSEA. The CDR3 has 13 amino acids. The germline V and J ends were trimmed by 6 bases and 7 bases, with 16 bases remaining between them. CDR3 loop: CSVDRQVGNEQFF. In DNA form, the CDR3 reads TGCAGCGTCGACCGACAGGTAGGGAATGAGCAGTTCTTC.

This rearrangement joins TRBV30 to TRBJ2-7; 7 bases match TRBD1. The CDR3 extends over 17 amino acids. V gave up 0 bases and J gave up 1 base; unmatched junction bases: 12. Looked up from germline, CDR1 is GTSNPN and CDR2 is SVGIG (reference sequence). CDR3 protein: CAWSVGATGPLSYEQYF. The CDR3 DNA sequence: TGTGCCTGGAGTGTAGGGGCGACAGGGCCCTTATCCTACGAGCAGTACTTC.

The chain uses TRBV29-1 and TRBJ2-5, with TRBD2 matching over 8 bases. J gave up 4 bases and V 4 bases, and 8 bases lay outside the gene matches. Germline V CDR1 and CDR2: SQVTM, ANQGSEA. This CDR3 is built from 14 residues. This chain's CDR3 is CSVGPGGVGETQYF. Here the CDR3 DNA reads TGCAGCGTTGGCCCGGGGGGGGTGGGAGAGACCCAGTACTTC.

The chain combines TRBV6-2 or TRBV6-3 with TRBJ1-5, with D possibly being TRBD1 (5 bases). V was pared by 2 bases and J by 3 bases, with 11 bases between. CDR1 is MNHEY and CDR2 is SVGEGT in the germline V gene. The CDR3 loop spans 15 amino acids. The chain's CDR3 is CASSYLTGSNQPQHF. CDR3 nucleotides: TGTGCCAGCAGTTACCTTACAGGATCCAATCAGCCCCAGCATTTT.

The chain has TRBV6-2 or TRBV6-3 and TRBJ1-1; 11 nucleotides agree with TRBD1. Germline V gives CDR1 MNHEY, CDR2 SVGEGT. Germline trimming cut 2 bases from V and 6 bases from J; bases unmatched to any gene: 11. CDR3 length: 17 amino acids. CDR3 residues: CASSYPGTGGSGPEAFF. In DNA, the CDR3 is TGTGCCAGCAGTTACCCCGGGACAGGGGGATCAGGCCCTGAAGCTTTCTTT.

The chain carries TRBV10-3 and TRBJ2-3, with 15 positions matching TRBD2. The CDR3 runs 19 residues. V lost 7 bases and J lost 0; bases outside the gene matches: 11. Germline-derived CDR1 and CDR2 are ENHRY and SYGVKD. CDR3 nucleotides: TGTGCCATCAAGGATATTGGACTAGCGGGGGGGACTAGCACAGATACGCAGTATTTT. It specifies CAIKDIGLAGGTSTDTQYF.

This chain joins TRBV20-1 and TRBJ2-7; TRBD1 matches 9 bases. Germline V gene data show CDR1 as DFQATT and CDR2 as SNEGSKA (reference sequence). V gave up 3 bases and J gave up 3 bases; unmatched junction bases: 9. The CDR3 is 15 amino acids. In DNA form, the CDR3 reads TGCAGTGCTAGTTGGTCCGGGACAGGGATCTACGAGCAGTACTTC. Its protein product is CSASWSGTGIYEQYF.

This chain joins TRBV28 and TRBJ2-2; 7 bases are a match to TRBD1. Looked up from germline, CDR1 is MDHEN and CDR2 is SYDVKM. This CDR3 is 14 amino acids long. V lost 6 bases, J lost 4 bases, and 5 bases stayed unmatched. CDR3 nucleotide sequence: TGTGCCAGCAGCTCAGGGGGAAGCACCGGGGAGCTGTTTTTT. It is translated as CASSSGGSTGELFF.

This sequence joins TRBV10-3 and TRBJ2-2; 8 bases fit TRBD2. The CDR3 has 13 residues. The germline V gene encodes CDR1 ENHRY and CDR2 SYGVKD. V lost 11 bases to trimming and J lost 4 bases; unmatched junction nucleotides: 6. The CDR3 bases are TGTGCCGGGGCGGGAGGCCCCACCGGGGAGCTGTTTTTT. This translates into CAGAGGPTGELFF.

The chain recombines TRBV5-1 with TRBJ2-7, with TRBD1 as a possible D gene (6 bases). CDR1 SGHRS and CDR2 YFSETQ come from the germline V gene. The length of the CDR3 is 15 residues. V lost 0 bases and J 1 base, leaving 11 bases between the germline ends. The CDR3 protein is CASSLDGQLSYEQYF. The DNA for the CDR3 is TGCGCCAGCAGCTTGGATGGACAGCTATCCTACGAGCAGTACTTC.

CDR3: CASSLAAGQKDEQFF. Here the CDR3 DNA reads TGTGCCAGCAGCTTAGCGGCGGGACAGAAGGATGAGCAGTTCTTC. The chain combines TRBV7-2 with TRBJ2-1; D perhaps matches TRBD1 (7 bases). Trimming removed 0 bases from V and 8 bases from J, with 14 bases in between. The length of the CDR3 is 15 residues. The germline gives CDR1 SGHTA, CDR2 FQGNSA.

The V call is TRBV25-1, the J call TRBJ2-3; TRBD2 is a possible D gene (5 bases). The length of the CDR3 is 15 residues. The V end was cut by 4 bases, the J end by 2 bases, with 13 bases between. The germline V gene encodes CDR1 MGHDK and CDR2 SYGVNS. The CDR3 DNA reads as TGTGCCAGCAGTGGTTATGCGGGCCTCACAGATACGCAGTATTTT. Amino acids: CASSGYAGLTDTQYF.

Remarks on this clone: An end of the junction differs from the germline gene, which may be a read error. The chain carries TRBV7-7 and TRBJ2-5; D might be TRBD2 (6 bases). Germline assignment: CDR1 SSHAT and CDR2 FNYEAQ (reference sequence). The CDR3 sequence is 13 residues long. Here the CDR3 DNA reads TGTGCTAGCAGCTCCATGGGGGGAGAGACCCAGTACTTC. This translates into CASSSMGGETQYF.

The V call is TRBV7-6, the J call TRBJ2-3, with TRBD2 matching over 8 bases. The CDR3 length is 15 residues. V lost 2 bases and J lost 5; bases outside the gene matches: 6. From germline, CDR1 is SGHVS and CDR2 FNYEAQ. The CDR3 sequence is CASSLIRGGQDTQYF. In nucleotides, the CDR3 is TGTGCCAGCAGCTTAATTCGCGGGGGGCAAGATACGCAGTATTTT.

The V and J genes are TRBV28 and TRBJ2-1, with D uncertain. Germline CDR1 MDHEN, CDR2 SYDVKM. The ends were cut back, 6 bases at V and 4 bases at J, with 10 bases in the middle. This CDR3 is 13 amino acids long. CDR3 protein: CASRISPYNEQFF. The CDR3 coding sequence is TGTGCCAGCAGAATTTCTCCTTACAATGAGCAGTTCTTC.

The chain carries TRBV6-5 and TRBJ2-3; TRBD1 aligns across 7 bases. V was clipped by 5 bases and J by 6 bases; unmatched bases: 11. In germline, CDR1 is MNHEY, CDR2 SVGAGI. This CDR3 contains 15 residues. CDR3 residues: CASSTPGQPVDTQYF. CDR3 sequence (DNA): TGTGCCAGCAGTACCCCGGGACAGCCAGTTGATACGCAGTATTTT.

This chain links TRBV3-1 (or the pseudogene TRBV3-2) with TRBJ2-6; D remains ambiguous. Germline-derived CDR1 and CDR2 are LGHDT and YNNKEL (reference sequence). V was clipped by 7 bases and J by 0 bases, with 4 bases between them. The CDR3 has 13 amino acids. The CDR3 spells CASIRSGANVLTF. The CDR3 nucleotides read TGTGCCAGCATCCGCTCTGGGGCCAACGTCCTGACTTTC.

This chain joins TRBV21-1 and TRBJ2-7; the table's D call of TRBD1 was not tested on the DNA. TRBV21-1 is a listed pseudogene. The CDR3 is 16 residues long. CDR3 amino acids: CASNTHKGTAEREQYF. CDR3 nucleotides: TGTGCCAGCAATACACATAAGGGGACAGCGGAACGCGAGCAGTACTTC.